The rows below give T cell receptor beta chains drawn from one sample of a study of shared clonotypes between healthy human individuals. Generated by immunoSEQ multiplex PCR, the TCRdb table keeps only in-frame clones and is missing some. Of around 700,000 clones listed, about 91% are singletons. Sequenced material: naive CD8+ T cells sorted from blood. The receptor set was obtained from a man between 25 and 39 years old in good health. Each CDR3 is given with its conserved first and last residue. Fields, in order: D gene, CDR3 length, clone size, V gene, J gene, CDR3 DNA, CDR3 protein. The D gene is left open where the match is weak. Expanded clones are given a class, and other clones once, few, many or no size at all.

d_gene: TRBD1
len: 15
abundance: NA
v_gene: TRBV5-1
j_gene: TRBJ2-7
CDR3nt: TGCGCCAGCAGCTTGGGAGTGGGACAGCTCTACGAGCAGTACTTC
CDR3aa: CASSLGVGQLYEQYF

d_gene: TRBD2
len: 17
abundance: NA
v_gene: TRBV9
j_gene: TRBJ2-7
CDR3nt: TGTGCCAGCAGCTCGGGCACTAGCGGGACTGGCTTCTACGAGCAGTACTTC
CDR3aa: CASSSGTSGTGFYEQYF

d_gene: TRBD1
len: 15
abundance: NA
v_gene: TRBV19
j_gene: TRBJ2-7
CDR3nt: TGTGCCAGTAGTCCCGGGACAGGCGGCCACTACGAGCAGTACTTC
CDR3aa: CASSPGTGGHYEQYF

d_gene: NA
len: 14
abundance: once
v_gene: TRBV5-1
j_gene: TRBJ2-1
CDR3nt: TGCGCCAGCAGCTTGGTAAGTTCTCACAATGAGCAGTTCTTC
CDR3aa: CASSLVSSHNEQFF

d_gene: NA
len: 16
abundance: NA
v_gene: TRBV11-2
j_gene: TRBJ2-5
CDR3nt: TGTGCCAGCAGCTATTCTGCGGGGTATCACCGAGAGACCCAGTACTTC
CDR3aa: CASSYSAGYHRETQYF

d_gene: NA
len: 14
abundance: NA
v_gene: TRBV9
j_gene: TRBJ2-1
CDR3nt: TGTGCCAGCAGTGGCGGGAACCCCTACAATGAGCAGTTCTTC
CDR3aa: CASSGGNPYNEQFF

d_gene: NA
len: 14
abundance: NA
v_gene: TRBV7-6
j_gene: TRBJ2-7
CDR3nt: TGTGCCAGCAGCTCCGCCGGGACAACTTACGAGCAGTACTTC
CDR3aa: CASSSAGTTYEQYF

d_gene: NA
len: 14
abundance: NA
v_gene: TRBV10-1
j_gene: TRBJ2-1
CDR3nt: TGCGCCAGCAGTAAGGACACCTCAGATCGCGAGCAGTTCTTC
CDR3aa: CASSKDTSDREQFF

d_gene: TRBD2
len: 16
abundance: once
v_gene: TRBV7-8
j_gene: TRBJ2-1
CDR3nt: TGTGCCAGCAGCTCTCGGGGTAGCGGGCACTACAATGAGCAGTTCTTC
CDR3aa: CASSSRGSGHYNEQFF

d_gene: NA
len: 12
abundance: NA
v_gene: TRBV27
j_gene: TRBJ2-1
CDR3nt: TGTGCCAGCAGTTTCCCGGGGGTTGAGCAGTTCTTC
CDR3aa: CASSFPGVEQFF

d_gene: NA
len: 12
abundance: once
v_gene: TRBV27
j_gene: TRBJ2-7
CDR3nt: TGTGCCAGCAGTTTTACAGGTGAAGAGCAGTACTTC
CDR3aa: CASSFTGEEQYF

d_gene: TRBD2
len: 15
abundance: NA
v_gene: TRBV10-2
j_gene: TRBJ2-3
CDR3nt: TGCGCCAGTTCCCGTGGGACTAGCGGAACAGATACGCAGTATTTT
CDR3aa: CASSRGTSGTDTQYF

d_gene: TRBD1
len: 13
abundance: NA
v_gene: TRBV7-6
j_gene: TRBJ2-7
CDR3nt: TGTGCCAGCAGCTTAGGGACAGGGCGCGAGCAGTACTTC
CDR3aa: CASSLGTGREQYF

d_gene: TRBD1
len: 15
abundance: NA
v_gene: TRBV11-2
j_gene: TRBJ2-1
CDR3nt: TGTGCCAGCAGCTGGACAGGGAGCTCCTACAATGAGCAGTTCTTC
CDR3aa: CASSWTGSSYNEQFF

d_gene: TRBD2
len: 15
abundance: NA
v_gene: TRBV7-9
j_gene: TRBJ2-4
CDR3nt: TGTGCCAGCAGCCGGACTAGCGGGAGTTTCTACATTCAGTACTTC
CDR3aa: CASSRTSGSFYIQYF

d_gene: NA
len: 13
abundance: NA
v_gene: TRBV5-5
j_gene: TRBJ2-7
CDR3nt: TGTGCCAGCAGCTATGGTGATACCTACGAGCAGTACTTC
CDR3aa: CASSYGDTYEQYF

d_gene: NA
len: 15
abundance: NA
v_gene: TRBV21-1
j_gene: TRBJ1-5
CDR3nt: TGTGCCAGCAGCAACGACAGGGACTTCAATCAGCCCCAGCATTTT
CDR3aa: CASSNDRDFNQPQHF

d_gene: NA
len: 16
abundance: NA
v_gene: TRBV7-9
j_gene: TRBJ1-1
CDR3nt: TGTGCCAGCAGCTTTCGGGCAGCCCTCCGAAACACTGAAGCTTTCTTT
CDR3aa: CASSFRAALRNTEAFF

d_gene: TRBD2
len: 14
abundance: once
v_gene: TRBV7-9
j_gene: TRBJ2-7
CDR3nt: TGTGCCAGCAGCTTAGCGGGGGGGTATTACGAGCAGTACTTC
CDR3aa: CASSLAGGYYEQYF

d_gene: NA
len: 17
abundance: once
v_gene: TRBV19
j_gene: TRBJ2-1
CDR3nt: TGTGCCAGTAGTATAGTGGTAGCCCCTAGCTCCTACAATGAGCAGTTCTTC
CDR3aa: CASSIVVAPSSYNEQFF

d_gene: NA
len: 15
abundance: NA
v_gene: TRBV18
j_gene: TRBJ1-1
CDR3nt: TGTGCCAGCTCACCATATTTACAACGGAACACTGAAGCTTTCTTT
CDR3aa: CASSPYLQRNTEAFF

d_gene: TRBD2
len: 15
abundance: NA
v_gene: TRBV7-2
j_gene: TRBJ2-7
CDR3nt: TGTGCCAGCAGCTTAGTAGCGGGAGGAAGCTACGAGCAGTACTTC
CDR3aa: CASSLVAGGSYEQYF

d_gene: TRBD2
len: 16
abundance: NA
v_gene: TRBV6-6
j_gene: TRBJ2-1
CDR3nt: TGTGCCAGCAGTTACTCTCCTGCTAGCGGGGACTATGAGCAGTTCTTC
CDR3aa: CASSYSPASGDYEQFF

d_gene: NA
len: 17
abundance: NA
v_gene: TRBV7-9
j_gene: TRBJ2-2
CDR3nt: TGTGCCAGCAGCTTTCGGCAGGGGGGATCTAACACCGGGGAGCTGTTTTTT
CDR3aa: CASSFRQGGSNTGELFF

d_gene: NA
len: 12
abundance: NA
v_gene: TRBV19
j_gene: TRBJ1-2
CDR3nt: TGTGCCAGTAGACAGGGTTCCGGCGGCTACACCTTC
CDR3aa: CASRQGSGGYTF

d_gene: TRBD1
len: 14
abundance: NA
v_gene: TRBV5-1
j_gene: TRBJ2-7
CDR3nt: TGCGCCAGCAGCATTGGGACAGGGGGTTACGAGCAGTACTTC
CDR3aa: CASSIGTGGYEQYF

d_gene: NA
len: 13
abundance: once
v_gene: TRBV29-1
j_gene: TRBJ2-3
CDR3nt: TGCAGCGTTCGGGACGGAAGCACAGATACGCAGTATTTT
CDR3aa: CSVRDGSTDTQYF

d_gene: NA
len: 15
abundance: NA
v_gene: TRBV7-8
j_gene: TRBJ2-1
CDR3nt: TGTGCCAGCAGCTTATGGAGGGCCTCATACAATGAGCAGTTCTTC
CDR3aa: CASSLWRASYNEQFF

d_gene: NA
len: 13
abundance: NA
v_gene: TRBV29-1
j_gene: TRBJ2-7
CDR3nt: TGCAGCGTTGTTCCGGGCACTTCCTACGAGCAGTACTTC
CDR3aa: CSVVPGTSYEQYF

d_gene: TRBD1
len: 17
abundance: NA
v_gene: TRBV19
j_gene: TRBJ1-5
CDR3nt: TGTGCCAGTAGTATAGGGGACAGGCTTTATAGCAATCAGCCCCAGCATTTT
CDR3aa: CASSIGDRLYSNQPQHF

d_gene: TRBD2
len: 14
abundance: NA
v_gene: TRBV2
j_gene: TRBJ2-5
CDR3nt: TGTGCCAGCAATCCGGGACTAGCGGAAGAGACCCAGTACTTC
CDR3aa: CASNPGLAEETQYF

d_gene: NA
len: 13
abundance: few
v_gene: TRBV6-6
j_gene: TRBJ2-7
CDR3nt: TGTGCCAGCAGTTCCCGACAGGCCCACGAGCAGTACTTC
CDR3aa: CASSSRQAHEQYF

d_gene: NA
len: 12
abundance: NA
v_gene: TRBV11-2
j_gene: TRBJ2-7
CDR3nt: TGTGCCAGCAGCTTCAGGGCCTACGAGCAGTACTTC
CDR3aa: CASSFRAYEQYF

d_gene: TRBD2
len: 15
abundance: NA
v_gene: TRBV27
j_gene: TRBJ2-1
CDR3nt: TGTGCCAGCAGTTTAATGTCTAGCGGCGACAATGAGCAGTTCTTC
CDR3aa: CASSLMSSGDNEQFF

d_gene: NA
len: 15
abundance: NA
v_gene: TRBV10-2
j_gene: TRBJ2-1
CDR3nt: TGCGCCAGCACCACGGACGGCAGCTCCTACAATGAGCAGTTCTTC
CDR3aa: CASTTDGSSYNEQFF

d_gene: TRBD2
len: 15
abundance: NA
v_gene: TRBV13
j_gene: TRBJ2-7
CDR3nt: TGTGCCAGCAGCCTCGGACTAGCGGGAGCCTACGAGCAGTACTTC
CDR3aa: CASSLGLAGAYEQYF

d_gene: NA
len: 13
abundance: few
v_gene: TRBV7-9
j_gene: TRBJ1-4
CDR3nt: TGTGCCAGCAGCTTCTCAGTAGATGAAAAACTGTTTTTT
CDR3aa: CASSFSVDEKLFF

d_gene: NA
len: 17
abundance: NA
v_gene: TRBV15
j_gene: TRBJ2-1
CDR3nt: TGTGCCACCAGCAGATACTTTGGACAGACCTCCTACAATGAGCAGTTCTTC
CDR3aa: CATSRYFGQTSYNEQFF